This T cell receptor (beta chain) was documented in a study of pediatric ulcerative colitis. Study-level points and caveats: A couple of rectal CDR3 clonotypes occurred in all ulcerative colitis patients.

V dropped 2 bases and J dropped 11 bases, with 10 bases sitting between them. CDR1 is MNHEY, CDR2 SVGAGI, per germline. The CDR3 is 13 residues long. This clone has just a few counts. Antigen specificity is unknown. TCRdb's table, derived via immunoSEQ multiplex PCR, lists solely in-frame clones and lacks some. The sample gives roughly 30,000 clones, around 80% of which show up once; 3.5% to 5% is in the top ten. What was sequenced was blood. The V call is TRBV6-5, the J call TRBJ1-6; D ambiguous. This clonotype was sampled from a boy between 10 and 17 years old with severe ulcerative colitis. DNA for the CDR3: TGTGCCAGCAGTTACCGGCATGGCGCACCCCTCCACTTT. It yields the protein CASSYRHGAPLHF.